This paragraph reports one T cell receptor (delta chain). The antigen is undetermined. With only one base between it and a far larger clone, this is likely a read error. The data belong to a study of DNA immune sequencing with unique molecular identifiers. Overall study results and limits: TRDV2 paired with TRDJ1 was the most common TRD rearrangement among healthy donor clonotypes. Several healthy donors had highly oligoclonal TRD repertoires dominated by top 5 clonotypes.

Primers for all 8 TRDV and 4 TRDJ genes amplified genomic DNA in 32-plex. Adapter PCR followed roughly 3 barcoding PCR cycles that attached a 12-nucleotide UMI. TCRdb reanalysed the multiplex PCR reads with CATT. Of more than 2,000 delta-chain clones listed, 13% to 15% are singletons. Germline values: CDR1 TSWWSYY, CDR2 QGS. CDR3 length equals 11 residues. Specimen: gamma-delta T cells from PBMCs. This chain joins TRDV1 and TRDJ1, with D uncertain. This sequence originates from a human donor in good health. CDR3: CALGGFDKFIF. The CDR3 region has the DNA TGTGCTCTTGGGGGGTTCGATAAATTCATCTTT.